This TCR beta chain is drawn from a study of T cell responses to AZD1222 COVID-19 vaccine. Study-wide points: Spike was spanned by vaccine-associated CD4 TCRs, which were dominant at 160-218 and 743-854. Repertoire samples came only from after the peak T cell response. Rises in breadth and depth of Spike-specific TCRs came after two AZD1222 doses. The donors showed a predominance of white British ancestry and of females, with possible underestimation of clonal diversity.

Libraries were prepared by immunoSEQ multiplex PCR; TCRdb keeps only in-frame clonotypes and omits some of them. The sample shows about 110,000 clones, roughly 84% of them seen only once. This clone was counted once. Its specificity is not known. Trimming cost V 0 bases and J 6 bases, with 15 bases left between them. CDR1 MNHEY and CDR2 SVGEGT come from the germline V gene. This CDR3 has 15 amino acids. This material consisted of peripheral blood, taken on day 0 of AZD1222 vaccination. The chain carries TRBV6-2 or TRBV6-3 and TRBJ2-7, with D perhaps given as TRBD1 or TRBD2 (5 bases each). This receptor was obtained from an adult in good health. The chain's CDR3 is CASSYSTGTRTEQYF. CDR3 sequence (DNA): TGTGCCAGCAGTTACTCTACGGGGACCCGCACCGAGCAGTACTTC.